The 18 T cell receptor beta chains reported below all come from one sample, sequenced in a study of cytomegalovirus exposure and HLA in healthy donors. Primers included in the PCR were 60 Vbeta and 13 Jbeta primers. Here immunoSEQ multiplex PCR was the method, and the copy in TCRdb shows in-frame clones only, minus some. The sample shows about 150,000 clones, more than 7.5% of them seen only once. The sample taken for sequencing was PBMCs. The receptor source for this set is a man aged 50 to 59 in good health and CMV-seronegative.

This chain connects TRBV5-4 to TRBJ2-6; D gene unclear. The germline V gene encodes CDR1 SGHNT and CDR2 YYREEE (reference sequence). This CDR3 contains 14 residues. Trimming removed 3 bases from V and 2 bases from J, with 6 bases in between. CDR3 coding DNA: TGTGCCAGCAGCTCCGTAACTGGGGCCAACGTCCTGACTTTC. Translation: CASSSVTGANVLTF.

The chain is built from TRBV18 and TRBJ2-2; tentative D call: TRBD2 (5 bases). CDR3 length: 16 amino acids. Germline V gene lookup returns CDR1 KGHSH and CDR2 LQKENI. Trimming removed 3 bases at V and 0 bases at J, with 11 bases between. The CDR3 region is CASSPTEASNTGELFF. The CDR3 nucleotides read TGTGCCAGCTCACCCACGGAGGCCTCGAACACCGGGGAGCTGTTTTTT.

This clone turned up a few times. V and J are TRBV27 and TRBJ2-1; the D gene is possibly TRBD2 (5 bases). This CDR3 comprises 13 residues. The germline V gene encodes CDR1 MNHEY and CDR2 SMNVEV (reference sequence). Trimming took 6 bases from V and 5 from J, leaving 11 bases between them. The CDR3 DNA reads as TGTGCCAGCAGATTGAGCGGAAACAATGAGCAGTTCTTC. This encodes CASRLSGNNEQFF.

The J gene is TRBJ2-6, the V gene TRBV30; D is possibly TRBD1 (7 bases). Trimming shortened V by 2 bases and J by 4 bases, and 18 bases separated the two germline ends. From germline, CDR1 is GTSNPN and CDR2 SVGIG (reference sequence). This CDR3 has 17 amino acids. Written as DNA, the CDR3 is TGTGCCTGGAGTATCTTCCACAGGGGACTCGGGGCCAACGTCCTGACTTTC. The encoded protein is CAWSIFHRGLGANVLTF.

This clone was counted a few times. The rearrangement uses TRBV19 and TRBJ1-5; D gene uncertain. Per the germline V gene, CDR1 is LNHDA and CDR2 is SQIVND (reference sequence). V lost 7 bases to trimming and J lost 3 bases, with 13 bases between them. This CDR3 is 14 amino acids long. CDR3 region: CASIGGGYNQPQHF. DNA for the CDR3: TGTGCCAGTATCGGCGGAGGATACAATCAGCCCCAGCATTTT.

This clone occurred a few times. The V call is TRBV5-6, the J call TRBJ1-2, with TRBD1 matching over 9 bases. CDR1 and CDR2 from the germline V gene are SGHDT and YYEEEE. The CDR3 totals 17 residues. With V trimmed by 3 bases and J by 0 bases, 9 bases remained unmatched. CDR3 sequence (DNA): TGTGCCAGCAGCTACTGGGACAGGGCAGTTGCTAACTATGGCTACACCTTC. This encodes CASSYWDRAVANYGYTF.

The V gene is TRBV19, the J gene TRBJ2-1; 8 bases match TRBD2. Germline CDR1 is LNHDA and CDR2 is SQIVND (reference sequence). The CDR3 sequence is 15 residues long. V shed 6 bases, J shed 3 bases, and the junction held 7 bases outside the gene matches. The CDR3 reads CASRSSGILYNEQFF. CDR3 nucleotides: TGTGCCAGTAGGAGTAGCGGGATCCTCTACAATGAGCAGTTCTTC. Variable domain in full (rest from reference TRBV19 and TRBJ2-1): DGGITQSPKYLFRKEGQNVTLSCEQNLNHDAMYWYRQDPGQGLRLIYYSQIVNDFQKGDIAEGYSVSREKKESFPLTVTSAQKNPTAFYLCASRSSGILYNEQFFGPGTRLTVL.

This chain links TRBV25-1 with TRBJ1-5; D possibly corresponds to TRBD1 (5 bases). Trimming removed 5 bases from V and 6 bases from J, with 14 bases in between. Germline CDR1 is MGHDK and CDR2 is SYGVNS. The CDR3 runs 14 residues. In nucleotides, the CDR3 is TGTGCCAGCAGTTCTAATCAGGGATCTCAGCCCCAGCATTTT. It codes for CASSSNQGSQPQHF.

In its sample, this clone was seen a few times. The rearrangement links TRBV4-1 to TRBJ2-7, with TRBD1 identical over 10 bases. In germline, CDR1 is MGHRA, CDR2 YSYEKL. This CDR3 spans 14 amino acids. V gave up 4 bases and J gave up 4 bases; unmatched junction bases: 4. In DNA, the CDR3 is TGCGCCAGCAGCCCGGGGGACAGGGGATACGAGCAGTACTTC. Protein product: CASSPGDRGYEQYF.

J is TRBJ2-5 and V is TRBV28; 11 bases fit TRBD2. V was clipped by 6 bases and J by 1 base; unmatched bases: 1. From germline, CDR1 is MDHEN and CDR2 SYDVKM. The CDR3 is 14 amino acids. The CDR3 sequence is CASRLAGVQETQYF. The CDR3 nucleotides are TGTGCCAGCAGACTAGCGGGAGTCCAAGAGACCCAGTACTTC.

In this sample, this clone turned up a few times. This chain links TRBV30 with TRBJ2-5; D gene unclear. Germline V gene lookup returns CDR1 GTSNPN and CDR2 SVGIG (reference sequence). V lost 3 bases and J lost 5, with 7 bases in between. The CDR3 totals 11 residues. CDR3 DNA sequence: TGTGCCTGGAGGACAACGGAGACCCAGTACTTC. It translates to CAWRTTETQYF.

This clone was picked up a small number of times. The chain is built from TRBV6-5 and TRBJ1-2; D is unresolved. This CDR3 is built from 11 residues. Germline V gene lookup returns CDR1 MNHEY and CDR2 SVGAGI. Trimming removed 9 bases at V and 0 bases at J, with 5 bases between. The CDR3 coding sequence is TGTGCCAGTGGAGCTAACTATGGCTACACCTTC. As protein: CASGANYGYTF.

This rearrangement joins TRBV6-5 to TRBJ2-7, with 8 bases matching TRBD2. The CDR3 is made up of 15 amino acids. V lost 5 bases, J lost 0 bases, and 6 bases stayed unmatched. Per the germline V gene, CDR1 is MNHEY and CDR2 is SVGAGI. CDR3 sequence: CASSTPGGSSYEQYF. Written as DNA, the CDR3 is TGTGCCAGCAGTACCCCGGGAGGGAGCTCCTACGAGCAGTACTTC.

This clone was seen a few times. The chain joins TRBV27 to TRBJ2-1; 9 bases are shared with TRBD1. Germline V gene data show CDR1 as MNHEY and CDR2 as SMNVEV (reference sequence). The CDR3 has 17 amino acids. The trim removed 4 bases at V and 4 bases at J, leaving 11 bases unmatched. The CDR3 DNA sequence: TGTGCCAGCAGTTCACGGGACAGGGAGAATCCTTACAATGAGCAGTTCTTC. This encodes CASSSRDRENPYNEQFF.

This clone has a handful of counts. This chain connects TRBV14 to TRBJ1-1; the D is unclear. In germline, CDR1 is SGHDN, CDR2 FVKESK. Trimming pared 6 bases from V and 1 base from J, leaving 9 bases between. The CDR3 extends over 13 amino acids. The chain's CDR3 is CASSYTPNTEAFF. The CDR3 DNA reads TGTGCCAGCAGTTACACACCGAACACTGAAGCTTTCTTT.

The chain links TRBV6-5 to TRBJ1-5, with 8 nucleotides matching TRBD1. Germline CDR1 reads MNHEY; CDR2 reads SVGAGI. V lost 4 bases and J lost 4; bases outside the gene matches: 3. CDR3 length: 14 residues. For the CDR3, the DNA is TGTGCCAGCAGTTGGACAGGGCCTAATCAGCCCCAGCATTTT. Protein: CASSWTGPNQPQHF.

This clone has only a few counts. The chain combines TRBV5-1 with TRBJ1-2; no clear D gene. V gave up 2 bases and J gave up 7 bases, with 18 bases separating them. The germline CDR1 and CDR2 sequences are SGHRS and YFSETQ. The CDR3 is 15 residues long. For the CDR3, the DNA is TGCGCCAGCAGCTTCCGGACGGGAGGTAGTAGTGGCTACACCTTC. It specifies CASSFRTGGSSGYTF.

A few counts support this clone. The chain employs TRBV2 and TRBJ1-1; D not resolved. There are 14 residues in the CDR3. Trimming shortened V by 5 bases and J by 2 bases, and 12 bases separated the two germline ends. Germline CDR1 SNHLY, CDR2 FYNNEI. CDR3 protein: CASSLWTFNTEAFF. The CDR3 DNA reads as TGTGCCAGCAGTCTTTGGACTTTTAACACTGAAGCTTTCTTT.